What follows are 16 T cell receptor beta chains derived from one specimen sequenced in a study of blood T cell repertoires in COVID-19. Measured with immunoSEQ multiplex PCR; TCRdb has only the in-frame clones, and not every one. Found here are fewer than 350,000 clones, approximately 91% of them singletons; the top ten hold 2% to 2.5%. Sequenced sample: PBMCs or T cells enriched from blood (not recorded which). The receptor source for this set is a woman aged 40-49 years with acute COVID-19.

Comment on this clone: Additional DNA sequences in this sample encode the identical CDR3. J is TRBJ2-7 and V is TRBV4-3, with TRBD2 matching 12 bases. J lost 3 bases, V lost 1 base, and 1 base had no gene match. The CDR3 sequence is 15 residues long. Germline CDR1 LGHNA, CDR2 YSLEER. DNA of the CDR3: TGCGCCAGCAGCCAAGGACTAGCGGGAGTCTACGAGCAGTACTTC. It is translated as CASSQGLAGVYEQYF.

This rearrangement joins TRBV7-2 to TRBJ1-6; D is possibly TRBD1 (5 bases). This CDR3 has 14 residues. Looked up from germline, CDR1 is SGHTA and CDR2 is FQGNSA. V was pared by 5 bases and J by 3 bases, with 8 bases between. CDR3 DNA: TGTGCCAGCAGCCCTGGACACTATAATTCACCCCTCCACTTT. Amino acids: CASSPGHYNSPLHF. The full variable domain, with the rest looked up from reference TRBV7-2 and TRBJ1-6, is GAGVSQSPSNKVTEKGKDVELRCDPISGHTALYWYRQSLGQGLEFLIYFQGNSAPDKSGLPSDRFSAERTGGSVSTLTIQRTQQEDSAVYLCASSPGHYNSPLHFGNGTRLTVT.

CDR3 bases: TGCGCCAGCAGCCAGGACTTAGCGGGAGGGTTGTTCTTC. Translation: CASSQDLAGGLFF. This chain links TRBV4-1 with TRBJ2-1, with 11 bases fitting TRBD2. Germline CDR1 and CDR2: MGHRA and YSYEKL. V was pared by 3 bases and J by 15 bases, with 7 bases of the junction left unmatched. This CDR3 contains 13 residues.

CDR3 nucleotide sequence: TGTGCCACCAGCCACTCGGGGCGGACAGACCATCAGCCCCAGCATTTT. Protein product: CATSHSGRTDHQPQHF. The chain has TRBV15 and TRBJ1-5; maybe TRBD1 (6 bases). The CDR3 extends over 16 amino acids. Germline lookup yields CDR1 LNHNV and CDR2 YYDKDF (reference sequence). The V end lost 5 bases, the J end lost 5 bases, and 19 bases lay between the germline ends.

V is TRBV5-5 and J is TRBJ2-2, with 9 bases that match TRBD2. Germline V gene data show CDR1 as SGHKS and CDR2 as YYEKEE (reference sequence). CDR3 length: 15 amino acids. After removal of 2 bases from V and 7 bases from J, the junction contained 6 bases not matched to a gene. CDR3 sequence reads: CASSFFTSGLGELFF. The CDR3 DNA follows: TGTGCCAGCAGCTTCTTTACTAGCGGGCTCGGGGAGCTGTTTTTT. The full variable domain, with the rest looked up from reference TRBV5-5 and TRBJ2-2, is DAGVTQSPTHLIKTRGQQVTLRCSPISGHKSVSWYQQVLGQGPQFIFQYYEKEERGRGNFPDRFSARQFPNYSSELNVNALLLGDSALYLCASSFFTSGLGELFFGEGSRLTVL.

J is TRBJ2-1 and V is TRBV27, with 8 nucleotides matching TRBD1. Germline CDR1 is MNHEY and CDR2 is SMNVEV (reference sequence). The CDR3 is made up of 14 amino acids. The ends lost 3 bases at V and 9 bases at J; junction bases unmatched: 7. The CDR3 sequence is CASSFAGGYAEQFF. CDR3 bases: TGTGCCAGCAGTTTTGCAGGGGGCTACGCTGAGCAGTTCTTC.

This clone has only one observation. V is TRBV5-4 and J is TRBJ1-4; possibly TRBD1 for D (6 bases). The CDR3 covers 13 residues. From germline, CDR1 is SGHNT and CDR2 YYREEE (reference sequence). V was clipped by 4 bases and J by 8 bases, with 12 bases between them. For the CDR3, the DNA is TGTGCCAGCAGCCCCGGACAGTACGAAAAACTGTTTTTT. Its translation: CASSPGQYEKLFF.

The J gene is TRBJ2-1, the V gene TRBV27, with 12 bases aligning to TRBD2. CDR1 and CDR2 from the germline V gene are MNHEY and SMNVEV (reference sequence). CDR3 length: 16 residues. V was pared by 4 bases and J by 9 bases, with 10 bases of the junction left unmatched. CDR3 residues: CASSSPTSGSRGEQFF. CDR3 sequence (DNA): TGTGCCAGCAGTTCCCCGACTAGCGGGAGCAGGGGTGAGCAGTTCTTC.

V and J are TRBV6-1 and TRBJ2-7, with 7 bases lining up with TRBD1. This CDR3 contains 16 residues. Germline loops: CDR1 MNHNS, CDR2 SASEGT. V shed 1 base, J shed 2 bases, and the junction held 8 bases outside the gene matches. CDR3 amino acids: CASSEGWGQTTYEQYF. CDR3 nucleotides: TGTGCCAGCAGTGAAGGGTGGGGACAGACTACCTACGAGCAGTACTTC.

V is TRBV6-5 and J is TRBJ2-4; TRBD1 agrees at 8 bases. Germline V lookup: CDR1 MNHEY, CDR2 SVGAGI. With V trimmed by 5 bases and J by 3 bases, 6 bases remained unmatched. The CDR3 extends over 15 amino acids. CDR3 region: CASSPYTGGKNIQYF. CDR3 coding DNA: TGTGCCAGCAGTCCATACACAGGGGGCAAAAACATTCAGTACTTC.

The chain is built from TRBV18 and TRBJ1-6; 8 bases agree with TRBD1. The germline gives CDR1 KGHSH, CDR2 LQKENI. The V and J ends lost 4 bases and 8 bases, in that order; junction bases with no gene match: 1. The CDR3 sequence is 13 residues long. Here the CDR3 DNA reads TGTGCCAGCTCACAGGACAGGGATTCACCCCTCCACTTT. Its translation: CASSQDRDSPLHF.

This clone was recorded only once. The chain has TRBV29-1 and TRBJ2-1, with 7 positions matching TRBD2. With V trimmed by 4 bases and J by 0 bases, 6 bases remained unmatched. The V gene's germline CDR1 is SQVTM and CDR2 ANQGSEA. The length of the CDR3 is 15 residues. CDR3 in DNA: TGCAGCGTTGCCTCGCGCGGGAGCTCCTACAATGAGCAGTTCTTC. The encoded protein is CSVASRGSSYNEQFF.

The count of this clone is one. The chain links TRBV19 to TRBJ1-4, with D maybe TRBD1 (5 bases). The V and J ends lost 7 bases and 7 bases respectively, with 13 bases between them. The CDR3 spans 13 residues. From germline, CDR1 is LNHDA and CDR2 SQIVND (reference sequence). The CDR3 DNA reads as TGTGCCAGTACTCCCCAGGGAAGTGAAAAACTGTTTTTT. This codes for CASTPQGSEKLFF.

The CDR3 loop reads CASSYTGALGNSPLHF. The CDR3 DNA reads as TGCGCCAGCAGCTACACAGGGGCGCTGGGTAATTCACCCCTCCACTTT. J is TRBJ1-6 and V is TRBV5-1, with 7 bases matching TRBD1. Germline V gives CDR1 SGHRS, CDR2 YFSETQ. The CDR3 covers 16 residues. With V trimmed by 3 bases and J by 6 bases, 9 bases remained unmatched. Together with reference TRBV5-1 and TRBJ1-6, the CDR3 gives the full variable domain: KAGVTQTPRYLIKTRGQQVTLSCSPISGHRSVSWYQQTPGQGLQFLFEYFSETQRNKGNFPGRFSGRQFSNSRSEMNVSTLELGDSALYLCASSYTGALGNSPLHFGNGTRLTVT.

The V gene is TRBV2, the J gene TRBJ2-7, with D uncertain. The CDR3 sequence is 13 residues long. CDR1 and CDR2 from the germline V gene are SNHLY and FYNNEI. V was clipped by 7 bases and J by 2 bases, with 12 bases between them. The CDR3 loop reads CASKLHETYEQYF. The DNA for the CDR3 is TGTGCCAGCAAACTCCATGAAACCTACGAGCAGTACTTC.

The chain employs TRBV18 and TRBJ1-3; no definite D call. The CDR3 runs 14 residues. Germline V gene sequence: CDR1 KGHSH, CDR2 LQKENI. Trimming pared 5 bases from V and 0 bases from J, leaving 8 bases between. The CDR3 sequence is CASSSGISGNTIYF. The CDR3 bases are TGTGCCAGCTCAAGCGGCATCTCTGGAAACACCATATATTTT.